Below are 22 T cell receptor beta chains sequenced from a single sample in a study of OX40 agonist ivuxolimab in advanced cancers. The repertoire was sequenced with immunoSEQ multiplex PCR; TCRdb's copy has only in-frame clones and lacks some. The sample consists of tens of thousands of clones, approximately 92% of them appearing once. The sample consisted of CD4+ or CD8+ T cells sorted from blood, taken in a trial of the OX40 agonist ivuxolimab. The receptors were gathered from an adult with an advanced solid tumor such as melanoma, head and neck, liver or kidney cancer.

The chain uses TRBV27 and TRBJ2-3; D is ambiguous. The ends were cut back, 3 bases at V and 0 bases at J, with 7 bases in the middle. Germline CDR1 reads MNHEY; CDR2 reads SMNVEV (reference sequence). The CDR3 runs to 14 residues. The CDR3 spells CASSFIVSTDTQYF. CDR3 bases: TGTGCCAGCAGTTTCATCGTGAGCACAGATACGCAGTATTTT.

The genes are TRBV28 and TRBJ2-7; 8 bases are a match to TRBD2. The ends lost 6 bases at V and 6 bases at J; junction bases unmatched: 22. CDR1 and CDR2 from the germline V gene are MDHEN and SYDVKM. This CDR3 is built from 18 residues. CDR3 bases: TGTGCCAGCAGCCCCTTTCCCGGGAGGGCCGCGTTGCTTCCCGAGCAGTACTTC. Its translation: CASSPFPGRAALLPEQYF.

The CDR3 DNA sequence: TGTGCCAGTAGTATAATACAAGAGACCCAGTACTTC. This codes for CASSIIQETQYF. This chain uses TRBV19 with TRBJ2-5; D is undetermined. The ends were cut back, 2 bases at V and 2 bases at J, with 3 bases in the middle. This CDR3 is 12 amino acids long. The germline gives CDR1 LNHDA, CDR2 SQIVND (reference sequence).

V is TRBV2 and J is TRBJ2-6; 7 bases align to TRBD1. CDR1 SNHLY and CDR2 FYNNEI come from the germline V gene. V lost 6 bases, J lost 2 bases, and 4 bases stayed unmatched. This CDR3 has 15 amino acids. The CDR3 protein is CASSDRAAGANVLTF. CDR3 sequence (DNA): TGTGCCAGCAGCGACAGGGCCGCTGGGGCCAACGTCCTGACTTTC.

The CDR3 loop is CASSGPPTGQPQHF. CDR3 coding DNA: TGTGCCAGCAGTGGACCTCCCACGGGTCAGCCCCAGCATTTT. The chain joins TRBV28 to TRBJ1-5, with D hard to call. Germline V CDR1 and CDR2: MDHEN, SYDVKM. The CDR3 runs 14 residues. Trimming removed 5 bases at V and 6 bases at J, with 14 bases between.

This clone was found once. The rearrangement links TRBV7-9 to TRBJ2-5; TRBD2 matches at 8 bases. The DNA end lines up better with TRBJ2-7; the J call may be wrong. This CDR3 comprises 16 residues. CDR1 is SEHNR and CDR2 is FQNEAQ in the germline V gene (reference sequence). The CDR3, as DNA: TGTGCCAGCAGTCACCCTGGCGGGGGGTTTGACTACGAGCAGTACTTC. It codes for CASSHPGGGFDYEQYF.

The chain combines TRBV5-5 with TRBJ1-1, with D unresolved. Trimming removed 4 bases at V and 0 bases at J, with 10 bases between. The CDR3 has 14 amino acids. CDR1 SGHKS and CDR2 YYEKEE come from the germline V gene (reference sequence). The CDR3 DNA reads TGTGCCAGCAGCCTGAGTTTCATGAACACTGAAGCTTTCTTT. Protein product: CASSLSFMNTEAFF.

The chain has TRBV9 and TRBJ1-1; D is perhaps TRBD1 (5 bases). The CDR3 is 16 amino acids. Germline V gene sequence: CDR1 SGDLS, CDR2 YYNGEE. Trimming removed 2 bases at V and 0 bases at J, with 14 bases between. The CDR3 DNA follows: TGTGCCAGCAGCGTTAGTGATGGACAACTGAACACTGAAGCTTTCTTT. Its protein is CASSVSDGQLNTEAFF.

The CDR3 loop reads CASSSSWANYGYTF. Written as DNA, the CDR3 is TGTGCCAGCAGTTCTTCCTGGGCTAACTATGGCTACACCTTC. J is TRBJ1-2 and V is TRBV28; D is ambiguous. The CDR3 runs 14 residues. Looked up from germline, CDR1 is MDHEN and CDR2 is SYDVKM. V shed 4 bases and J shed 0 bases, with 9 bases lying between them.

The V and J genes are TRBV5-1 and TRBJ2-5; weak D call: TRBD1 (5 bases). The length of the CDR3 is 11 residues. Trimming stripped 5 bases from V and 7 bases from J, with 9 bases between. Germline CDR1 and CDR2: SGHRS and YFSETQ. The CDR3 loop is CASRDTMTQYF. The CDR3 region has the DNA TGCGCCAGCAGGGACACAATGACCCAGTACTTC.

This clone appeared a few times. The chain employs TRBV7-6 and TRBJ2-7, with D tentatively TRBD1 (5 bases). The CDR3 runs 17 residues. Germline assignment: CDR1 SGHVS and CDR2 FNYEAQ. V was shortened by 6 bases and J by 5 bases, with 26 bases between the two germline ends. CDR3 protein: CASSLSFTGKRGDEQYF. CDR3 in DNA: TGTGCCAGCAGTTTATCTTTTACAGGCAAAAGAGGAGACGAGCAGTACTTC. The full variable domain, completed using reference TRBV7-6 and TRBJ2-7, is GAGVSQSPRYKVTKRGQDVALRCDPISGHVSLYWYRQALGQGPEFLTYFNYEAQQDKSGLPNDRFSAERPEGSISTLTIQRTEQRDSAMYRCASSLSFTGKRGDEQYFGPGTRLTVT.

The V gene is TRBV7-8, the J gene TRBJ2-1; no clear D gene. The germline V gene encodes CDR1 SGHVS and CDR2 FQNEAQ. The CDR3 contains 16 residues. V gave up 3 bases and J gave up 1 base, with 13 bases separating them. The CDR3 sequence: CASSLGDMGSYNEQFF. CDR3 in DNA: TGTGCCAGCAGCTTGGGTGATATGGGATCCTACAATGAGCAGTTCTTC.

The CDR3 bases are TGTGCCAGTAGTATACGGACTAGCGGGCCCCCCTACGAGCAGTACTTC. Protein product: CASSIRTSGPPYEQYF. The chain joins TRBV19 to TRBJ2-7, with 11 bases lining up with TRBD2. The V segment lost 2 bases and the J segment 2 bases; nucleotides outside the gene matches: 5. CDR1 and CDR2 from the germline V gene are LNHDA and SQIVND (reference sequence). This CDR3 comprises 16 residues.

The chain combines TRBV20-1 with TRBJ1-1; D not resolved. Trimming took 3 bases from V and 2 from J, leaving 4 bases between them. Per the germline V gene, CDR1 is DFQATT and CDR2 is SNEGSKA (reference sequence). CDR3 size: 11 residues. CDR3: CSARANTEAFF. The CDR3 DNA sequence: TGCAGTGCTAGGGCAAACACTGAAGCTTTCTTT.

The V gene is TRBV7-9, the J gene TRBJ2-3; 7 bases fit TRBD2. Germline V lookup: CDR1 SEHNR, CDR2 FQNEAQ (reference sequence). Trimming cost V 4 bases and J 4 bases; bases outside gene matches: 8. The CDR3 has 15 amino acids. The CDR3: CASSSGLTNPDTQYF. The CDR3 bases are TGTGCCAGCAGCTCGGGACTAACAAACCCAGATACGCAGTATTTT.

CDR3 loop: CASSPGGADTQYF. The CDR3 DNA is TGTGCCAGCTCACCGGGCGGGGCAGATACGCAGTATTTT. The chain is built from TRBV18 and TRBJ2-3; the D gene is possibly TRBD2 (6 bases). V gave up 3 bases and J gave up 4 bases, with 8 bases separating them. The CDR3 covers 13 residues. Germline V lookup: CDR1 KGHSH, CDR2 LQKENI.

CDR3 sequence reads: CASGGGVLPEQYF. CDR3 DNA: TGTGCCAGCGGCGGGGGGGTGCTTCCCGAGCAGTACTTC. This chain connects TRBV27 to TRBJ2-7; 9 nucleotides line up with TRBD2. Germline V gives CDR1 MNHEY, CDR2 SMNVEV (reference sequence). The CDR3 spans 13 residues. The V segment lost 8 bases and the J segment 6 bases; nucleotides outside the gene matches: 8.

This sequence joins TRBV18 and TRBJ1-5; D is unclear. The CDR3 length is 13 residues. Germline CDR1 reads KGHSH; CDR2 reads LQKENI. V lost 4 bases, J lost 3 bases, and 7 bases lay in between. In nucleotides, the CDR3 is TGTGCCAGCTCACGCAATTCCAATCAGCCCCAGCATTTT. Its protein product is CASSRNSNQPQHF.

The chain employs TRBV5-1 and TRBJ1-1; D not certain. The CDR3 spans 15 residues. Germline V gene lookup returns CDR1 SGHRS and CDR2 YFSETQ. The ends were cut back, 3 bases at V and 2 bases at J, with 14 bases in the middle. The CDR3 bases are TGCGCCAGCAGCTCCAACCCGGGAGGAAACACTGAAGCTTTCTTT. It encodes CASSSNPGGNTEAFF.

The chain combines TRBV5-4 with TRBJ2-7; tentative D call: TRBD2 (6 bases). V was shortened by 4 bases and J by 6 bases, with 17 bases between the two germline ends. CDR3 length: 14 residues. Germline V gene sequence: CDR1 SGHNT, CDR2 YYREEE (reference sequence). CDR3 residues: CASSAEAGSREQYF. CDR3 nucleotide sequence: TGTGCCAGCAGCGCAGAGGCGGGATCTCGCGAGCAGTACTTC.

CDR3 sequence (DNA): TGTGCCAGCAGCCCCGGACTAGTGCAAGAGACCCAGTACTTC. It codes for CASSPGLVQETQYF. The V call is TRBV5-4, the J call TRBJ2-5; 7 bases map to TRBD2. The CDR3 length is 14 residues. Germline CDR1 SGHNT, CDR2 YYREEE (reference sequence). J gave up 2 bases and V 4 bases, and 5 bases lay outside the gene matches. The full variable domain, rest sourced from reference TRBV5-4 and TRBJ2-5, is ETGVTQSPTHLIKTRGQQVTLRCSSQSGHNTVSWYQQALGQGPQFIFQYYREEENGRGNFPPRFSGLQFPNYSSELNVNALELDDSALYLCASSPGLVQETQYFGPGTRLLVL.

The chain joins TRBV19 to TRBJ2-7, with 10 bases that match TRBD1. J lost 7 bases, V lost 4 bases, and 7 bases had no gene match. The V gene's germline CDR1 is LNHDA and CDR2 SQIVND (reference sequence). The CDR3 contains 14 residues. In nucleotides, the CDR3 is TGTGCCAGTAGTACCCGACAGGGGGCTTTGGAGCAGTACTTC. Translation gives CASSTRQGALEQYF.